The 20 T cell receptor beta chains listed next were all sequenced from one sample in a study of identical twins. MiXCR, run by TCRdb on the 5' RACE reads, gives a single entry per CDR3 protein. The data hold 250,000 to 350,000 distinct CDR3 sequences, with 8% to 9% observed a single time. A further study also used this sample, focusing on yellow fever vaccine responses in identical twins.

Sequencing was carried out using memory (CD45RO+) T cells sorted from blood. The receptor set was obtained from a young woman in good health.

In its sample, this clonotype was seen many times. The CDR3 nucleotides are TGTGCCAGCAGCCAAGATTCCGGAAACCGTCAGCTTGAAGCTTTCTTT. Its translation: CASSQDSGNRQLEAFF. J is TRBJ1-1 and V is TRBV4-2, with unresolved D. The germline gives CDR1 LGHNA, CDR2 YNFKEQ. The CDR3 is 16 residues long. V shed 0 bases and J shed 7 bases, with 18 bases lying between them.

This rearrangement joins TRBV19 to TRBJ2-2; D gene unclear. Deletions cut 3 bases from V and 0 bases from J, with 11 bases between. The CDR3 is 16 amino acids. Germline lookup yields CDR1 LNHDA and CDR2 SQIVND (reference sequence). The CDR3 loop reads CASSMNSGTNTGELFF. As DNA, the CDR3 is TGTGCCAGTAGTATGAATTCTGGGACGAACACCGGGGAGCTGTTTTTT.

The V and J genes are TRBV6-2 or TRBV6-3 and TRBJ2-7; D tentatively reads TRBD1 or TRBD2 (5 bases each). Germline CDR1 is MNHEY and CDR2 is SVGEGT. The CDR3 runs 13 residues. Trimming stripped 2 bases from V and 7 bases from J, with 12 bases between. CDR3 loop: CASSYGSWGEQYF. The DNA for the CDR3 is TGTGCCAGCAGTTACGGCTCTTGGGGGGAGCAGTACTTC.

The chain carries TRBV20-1 and TRBJ1-6; TRBD1 agrees at 10 bases. The CDR3 length is 15 residues. Germline CDR1 reads DFQATT; CDR2 reads SNEGSKA (reference sequence). J lost 4 bases, V lost 3 bases, and 3 bases had no gene match. Written as DNA, the CDR3 is TGCAGTGCTAGGGGGACAGGGGATTATAATTCACCCCTCCACTTT. Its protein is CSARGTGDYNSPLHF.

This chain uses TRBV28 with TRBJ1-2; no reliable D call. Germline lookup yields CDR1 MDHEN and CDR2 SYDVKM. The length of the CDR3 is 18 residues. V was trimmed by 3 bases and J by 1 base, leaving 21 bases between them. This chain's CDR3 is CASSFVTGRGTINYGYTF. CDR3 nucleotide sequence: TGTGCCAGCAGTTTTGTAACTGGACGGGGTACAATTAACTATGGCTACACCTTC.

J is TRBJ2-7 and V is TRBV6-1; 8 bases are shared with TRBD1. The CDR3 consists of 14 residues. V was pared by 2 bases and J by 6 bases, with 6 bases of the junction left unmatched. Germline lookup yields CDR1 MNHNS and CDR2 SASEGT. CDR3: CASSETTGVGEQYV. In DNA form, the CDR3 reads TGTGCCAGCAGTGAAACGACAGGGGTCGGCGAGCAGTACGTC.

V gene TRBV28 combines with J gene TRBJ1-3; TRBD1 is a possible D gene (6 bases). V lost 6 bases and J lost 0, with 9 bases in between. This CDR3 region has 14 residues. Germline loops: CDR1 MDHEN, CDR2 SYDVKM. The CDR3 DNA reads as TGTGCCAGCAGCAACAGGGACTCTGGAAACACCATATATTTT. This sequence encodes CASSNRDSGNTIYF.

This clonotype has a handful of counts. V is TRBV6-1 and J is TRBJ1-5; no clear D. CDR3 length equals 12 residues. The V and J ends lost 4 bases and 9 bases respectively, with 10 bases between them. Germline V gene data show CDR1 as MNHNS and CDR2 as SASEGT. CDR3 bases: TGTGCCAGCAGTGCGGGGAACGGGCCCCAGCATTTT. This sequence encodes CASSAGNGPQHF.

This clonotype was seen only a few times. The chain joins TRBV2 to TRBJ1-2; D is ambiguous. The CDR3 has 14 residues. Germline CDR1 is SNHLY and CDR2 is FYNNEI. Trimming took off 5 bases at V and 8 bases at J, with 18 bases between the two ends. The CDR3 nucleotides are TGTGCCAGCAGTTTTTACTCAAGACCGGAAGGCTACACCTTC. Its protein product is CASSFYSRPEGYTF. Supplemented by reference TRBV2 and TRBJ1-2, the full variable domain reads EPEVTQTPSHQVTQMGQEVILRCVPISNHLYFYWYRQILGQKVEFLVSFYNNEISEKSEIFDDQFSVERPDGSNFTLKIRSTKLEDSAMYFCASSFYSRPEGYTFGSGTRLTVV.

This chain links TRBV6-6 with TRBJ2-1, with D unresolved. The germline gives CDR1 MNHNY, CDR2 SVGAGI (reference sequence). The V end lost 7 bases, the J end lost 10 bases, and 17 bases lay between the germline ends. The CDR3 is 13 amino acids. CDR3 coding DNA: TGTGCCAGCACCTTACGGGCGATAAGCGAGCAGTTCTTC. Translated: CASTLRAISEQFF.

This clonotype was seen many times. J is TRBJ1-5 and V is TRBV19; 9 bases agree with TRBD1. V lost 5 bases and J lost 9; bases outside the gene matches: 11. The CDR3 extends over 15 amino acids. Germline V gives CDR1 LNHDA, CDR2 SQIVND (reference sequence). CDR3 protein: CASSPRDREVAPQHF. DNA of the CDR3: TGTGCCAGTAGTCCTCGGGACAGGGAAGTAGCGCCCCAGCATTTT.

In this sample, this clonotype turned up many times. The chain employs TRBV28 and TRBJ1-2; D gene uncertain. Trimming stripped 3 bases from V and 6 bases from J, with 11 bases between. Per the germline V gene, CDR1 is MDHEN and CDR2 is SYDVKM. The CDR3 runs 13 residues. CDR3 nucleotide sequence: TGTGCCAGCAGTTTCTCCCGCGGGGATGGCTACACCTTC. It yields the protein CASSFSRGDGYTF.

V is TRBV19 and J is TRBJ2-1; the match to TRBD2 covers 8 bases. Losses at the gene ends were 6 bases for V and 3 bases for J; bases not matched to a gene: 7. The CDR3 is 15 residues long. The germline V gene has CDR1 LNHDA and CDR2 SQIVND (reference sequence). CDR3 DNA sequence: TGTGCCAGTAGGGCGGGGGGCCGGAACTACAATGAGCAGTTCTTC. This encodes CASRAGGRNYNEQFF.

V gene TRBV6-1 combines with J gene TRBJ1-6; 7 bases are shared with TRBD1. The CDR3 sequence is 14 residues long. Germline CDR1 is MNHNS and CDR2 is SASEGT. After removal of 6 bases from V and 7 bases from J, the junction contained 6 bases not matched to a gene. This chain's CDR3 is CASRSDRDNSPLHF. The CDR3 DNA sequence: TGTGCCAGCAGATCCGACAGGGACAATTCACCCCTCCACTTT.

This clonotype has more than one count but fewer than ten. V and J are TRBV9 and TRBJ2-5; 10 bases fit TRBD1. The CDR3 is 15 amino acids. Germline values: CDR1 SGDLS, CDR2 YYNGEE. After removal of 4 bases from V and 5 bases from J, the junction contained 8 bases not matched to a gene. CDR3: CASSLKPGQGETQYF. The CDR3 DNA sequence: TGTGCCAGCAGCCTGAAACCGGGACAGGGGGAGACCCAGTACTTC.

The V and J genes are TRBV19 and TRBJ2-1; no definite D call. Germline values: CDR1 LNHDA, CDR2 SQIVND (reference sequence). V lost 8 bases and J 4 bases, leaving 9 bases between the germline ends. This CDR3 is built from 12 residues. The CDR3 is CASVGGYNEQFF. The CDR3 nucleotides are TGTGCCAGTGTCGGCGGATACAATGAGCAGTTCTTC.

At least ten counts were recorded for this clonotype. This chain connects TRBV20-1 to TRBJ1-2, with unresolved D. The CDR3 runs 12 residues. V was pared by 6 bases and J by 0 bases, with 8 bases between. Germline CDR1 is DFQATT and CDR2 is SNEGSKA (reference sequence). CDR3 protein: CSAGRANYGYTF. CDR3 bases: TGCAGTGCGGGGAGGGCTAACTATGGCTACACCTTC.

This clonotype was recorded many times. The rearrangement joins TRBV5-1 to TRBJ2-1; 8 bases are a match to TRBD1. The CDR3 sequence is 17 residues long. V shed 0 bases and J 7 bases; nucleotides not matched to a gene: 12. CDR1 SGHRS and CDR2 YFSETQ come from the germline V gene. CDR3 DNA sequence: TGCGCCAGCAGCTTGGTACCCCCAGGGGGCACCCTGAATGAGCAGTTCTTC. It encodes CASSLVPPGGTLNEQFF.

This clonotype has only a few counts. The CDR3 sequence is CASSDPGTSGLLYSTQYF. CDR3 bases: TGTGCCAGTAGTGATCCCGGGACTAGCGGCCTGCTTTACTCGACCCAGTACTTC. The chain uses TRBV19 and TRBJ2-5; TRBD2 aligns across 11 bases. Germline CDR1 is LNHDA and CDR2 is SQIVND (reference sequence). V lost 5 bases to trimming and J lost 7 bases; unmatched junction nucleotides: 18. The CDR3 covers 18 residues.

Many counts were recorded for this clonotype. J is TRBJ2-3 and V is TRBV20-1; 10 positions match TRBD2. Trimming cost V 0 bases and J 2 bases; bases outside gene matches: 17. The CDR3 covers 20 residues. Per germline, CDR1 DFQATT and CDR2 SNEGSKA (reference sequence). The CDR3 DNA reads as TGCAGTGCTAGAGATTGGCTCAGTAGGTGGCTAGCGGGGGACACAGATACGCAGTATTTT. Protein product: CSARDWLSRWLAGDTDTQYF.